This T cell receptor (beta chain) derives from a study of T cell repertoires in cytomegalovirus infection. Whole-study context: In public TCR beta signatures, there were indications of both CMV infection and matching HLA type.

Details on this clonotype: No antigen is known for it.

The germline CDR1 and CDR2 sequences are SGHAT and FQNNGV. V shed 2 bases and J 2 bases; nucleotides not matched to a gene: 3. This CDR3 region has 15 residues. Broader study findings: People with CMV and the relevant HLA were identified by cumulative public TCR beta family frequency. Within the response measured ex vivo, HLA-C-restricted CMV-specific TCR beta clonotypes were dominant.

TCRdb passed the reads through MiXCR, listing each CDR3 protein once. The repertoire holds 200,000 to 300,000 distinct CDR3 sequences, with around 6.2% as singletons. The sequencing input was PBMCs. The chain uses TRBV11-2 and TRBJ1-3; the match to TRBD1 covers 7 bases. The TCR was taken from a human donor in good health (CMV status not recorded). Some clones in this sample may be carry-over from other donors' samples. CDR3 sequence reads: CASSLTGETGNTIYF. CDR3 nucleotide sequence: TGTGCCAGCAGCTTAACAGGGGAAACTGGAAACACCATATATTTT. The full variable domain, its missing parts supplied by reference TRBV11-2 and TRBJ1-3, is EAGVAQSPRYKIIEKRQSVAFWCNPISGHATLYWYQQILGQGPKLLIQFQNNGVVDDSQLPKDRFSAERLKGVDSTLKIQPAKLEDSAVYLCASSLTGETGNTIYFGEGSWLTVV.